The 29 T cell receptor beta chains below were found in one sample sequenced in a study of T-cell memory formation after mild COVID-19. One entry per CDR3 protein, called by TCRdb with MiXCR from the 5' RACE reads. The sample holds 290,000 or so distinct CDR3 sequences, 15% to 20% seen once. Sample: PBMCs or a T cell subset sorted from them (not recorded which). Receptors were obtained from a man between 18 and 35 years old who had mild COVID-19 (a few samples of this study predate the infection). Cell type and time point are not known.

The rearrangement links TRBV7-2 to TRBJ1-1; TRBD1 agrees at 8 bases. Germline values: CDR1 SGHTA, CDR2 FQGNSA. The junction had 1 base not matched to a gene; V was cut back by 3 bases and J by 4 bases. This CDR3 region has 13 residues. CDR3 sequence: CASSLDRVTEAFF. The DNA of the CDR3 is TGTGCCAGCAGCTTGGACAGGGTCACTGAAGCTTTCTTT.

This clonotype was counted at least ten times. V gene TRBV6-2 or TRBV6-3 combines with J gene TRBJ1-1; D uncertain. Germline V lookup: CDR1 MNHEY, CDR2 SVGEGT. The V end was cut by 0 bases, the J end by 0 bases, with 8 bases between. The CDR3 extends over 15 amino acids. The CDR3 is CASSYSGGLNTEAFF. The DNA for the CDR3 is TGTGCCAGCAGTTACTCGGGCGGACTGAACACTGAAGCTTTCTTT.

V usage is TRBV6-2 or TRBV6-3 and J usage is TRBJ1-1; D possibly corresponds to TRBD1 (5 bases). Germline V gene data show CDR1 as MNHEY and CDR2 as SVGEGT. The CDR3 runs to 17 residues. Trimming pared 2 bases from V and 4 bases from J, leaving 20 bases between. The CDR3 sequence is CASSYGDGGEGSTEAFF. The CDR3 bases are TGTGCCAGCAGTTACGGGGACGGAGGGGAGGGGAGCACTGAAGCTTTCTTT.

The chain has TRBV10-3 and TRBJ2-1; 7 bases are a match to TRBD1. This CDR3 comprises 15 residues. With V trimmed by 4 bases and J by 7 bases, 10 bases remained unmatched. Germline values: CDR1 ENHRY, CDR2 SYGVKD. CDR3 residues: CAISGSDRESNEQFF. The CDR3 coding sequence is TGTGCCATCAGTGGGAGCGACAGGGAGTCGAATGAGCAGTTCTTC.

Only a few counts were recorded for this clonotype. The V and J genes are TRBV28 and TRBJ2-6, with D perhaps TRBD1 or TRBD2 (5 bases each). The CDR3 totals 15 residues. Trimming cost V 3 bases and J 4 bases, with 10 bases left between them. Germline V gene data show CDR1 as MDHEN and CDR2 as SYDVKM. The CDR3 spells CASSFGGRGANVLTF. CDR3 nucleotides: TGTGCCAGCAGTTTTGGGGGAAGAGGGGCCAACGTCCTGACTTTC.

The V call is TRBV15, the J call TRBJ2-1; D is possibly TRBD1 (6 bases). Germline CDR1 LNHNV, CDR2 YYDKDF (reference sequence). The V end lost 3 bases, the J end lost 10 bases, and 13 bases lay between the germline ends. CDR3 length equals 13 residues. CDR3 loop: CATSSLQGWEQFF. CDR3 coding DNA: TGTGCCACCAGCAGTCTACAGGGATGGGAGCAGTTCTTC.

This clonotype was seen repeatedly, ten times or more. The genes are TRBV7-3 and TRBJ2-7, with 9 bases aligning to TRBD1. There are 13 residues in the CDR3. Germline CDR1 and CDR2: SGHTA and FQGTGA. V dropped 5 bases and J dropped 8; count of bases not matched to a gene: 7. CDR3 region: CASSPGQGSKQYF. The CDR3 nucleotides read TGTGCCAGCAGCCCTGGACAGGGGAGTAAGCAGTACTTC.

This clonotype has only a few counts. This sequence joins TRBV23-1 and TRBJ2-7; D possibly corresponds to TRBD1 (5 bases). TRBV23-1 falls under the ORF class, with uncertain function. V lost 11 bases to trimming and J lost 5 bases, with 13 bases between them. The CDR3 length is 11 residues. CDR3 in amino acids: CALKTVDEQYV. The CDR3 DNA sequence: TGCGCCCTGAAGACAGTCGACGAGCAGTACGTC.

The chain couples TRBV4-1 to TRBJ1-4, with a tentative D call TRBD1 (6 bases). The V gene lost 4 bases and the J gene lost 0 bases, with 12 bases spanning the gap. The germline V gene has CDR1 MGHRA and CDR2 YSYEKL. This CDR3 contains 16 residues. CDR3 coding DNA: TGCGCCAGCAGCCGGGGGGGGCTATCAACTAATGAAAAACTGTTTTTT. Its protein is CASSRGGLSTNEKLFF.

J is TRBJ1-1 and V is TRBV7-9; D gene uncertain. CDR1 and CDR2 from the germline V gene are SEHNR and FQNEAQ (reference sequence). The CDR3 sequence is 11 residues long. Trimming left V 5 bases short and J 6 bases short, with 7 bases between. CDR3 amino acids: CASSPEAEAFF. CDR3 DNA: TGTGCCAGCAGCCCGGAGGCTGAAGCTTTCTTT.

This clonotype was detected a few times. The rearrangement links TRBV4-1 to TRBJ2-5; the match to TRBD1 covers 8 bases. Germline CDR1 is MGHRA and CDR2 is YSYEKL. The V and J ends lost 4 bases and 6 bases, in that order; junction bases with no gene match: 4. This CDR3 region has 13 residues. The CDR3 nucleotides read TGCGCCAGCAGCCCGGACAGGGACAAGACCCAGTACTTC. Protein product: CASSPDRDKTQYF.

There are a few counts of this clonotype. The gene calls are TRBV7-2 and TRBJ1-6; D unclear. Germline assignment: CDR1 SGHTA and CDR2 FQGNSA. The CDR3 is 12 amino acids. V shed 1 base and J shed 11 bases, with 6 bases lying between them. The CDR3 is CASSLVATPLHF. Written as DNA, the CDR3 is TGTGCCAGCAGCTTAGTCGCAACACCCCTCCACTTT.

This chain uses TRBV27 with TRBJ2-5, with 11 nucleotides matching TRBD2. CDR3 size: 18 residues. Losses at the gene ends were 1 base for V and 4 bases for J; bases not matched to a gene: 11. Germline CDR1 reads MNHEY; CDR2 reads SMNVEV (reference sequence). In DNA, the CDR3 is TGTGCCAGCAGTTTATTGTCGCTAGCGGGGGGACTGCGAGAGACCCAGTACTTC. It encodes CASSLLSLAGGLRETQYF.

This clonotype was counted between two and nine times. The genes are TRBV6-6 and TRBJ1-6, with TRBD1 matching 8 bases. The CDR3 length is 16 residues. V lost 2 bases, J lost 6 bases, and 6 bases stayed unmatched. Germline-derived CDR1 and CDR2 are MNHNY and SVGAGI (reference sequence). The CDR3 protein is CASSYGRGQGNSPLHF. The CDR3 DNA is TGTGCCAGCAGTTACGGTCGCGGACAGGGTAATTCACCCCTCCACTTT.

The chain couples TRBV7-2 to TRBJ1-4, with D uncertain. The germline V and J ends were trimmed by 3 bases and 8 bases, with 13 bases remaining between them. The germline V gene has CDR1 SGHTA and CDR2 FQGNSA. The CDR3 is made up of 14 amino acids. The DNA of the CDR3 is TGTGCCAGCAGCTTGCTCCCGGGTCGAGAAAAACTGTTTTTT. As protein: CASSLLPGREKLFF.

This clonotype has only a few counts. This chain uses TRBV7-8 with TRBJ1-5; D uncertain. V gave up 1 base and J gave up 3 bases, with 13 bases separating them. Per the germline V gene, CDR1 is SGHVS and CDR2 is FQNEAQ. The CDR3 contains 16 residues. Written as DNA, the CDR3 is TGTGCCAGCAGCTTAGGCAGGCGGGCATTCAATCAGCCCCAGCATTTT. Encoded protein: CASSLGRRAFNQPQHF.

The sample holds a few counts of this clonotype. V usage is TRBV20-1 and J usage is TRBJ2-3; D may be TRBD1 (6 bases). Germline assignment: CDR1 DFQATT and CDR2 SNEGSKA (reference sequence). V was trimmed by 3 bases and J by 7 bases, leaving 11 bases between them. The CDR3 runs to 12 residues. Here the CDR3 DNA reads TGCAGTGCTAGGGGGGCCGGAAATACGCAGTATTTT. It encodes CSARGAGNTQYF.

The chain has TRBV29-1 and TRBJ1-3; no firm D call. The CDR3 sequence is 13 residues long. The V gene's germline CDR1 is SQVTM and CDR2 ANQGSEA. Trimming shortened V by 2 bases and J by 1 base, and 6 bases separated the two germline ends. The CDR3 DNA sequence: TGCAGCGTTGAATCTTTTTCTGGAAACACCATATATTTT. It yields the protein CSVESFSGNTIYF.

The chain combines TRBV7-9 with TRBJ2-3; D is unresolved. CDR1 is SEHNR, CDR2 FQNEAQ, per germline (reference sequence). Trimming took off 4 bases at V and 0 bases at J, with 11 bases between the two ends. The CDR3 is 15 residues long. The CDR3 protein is CASSSGGASTDTQYF. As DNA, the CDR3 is TGTGCCAGCAGCTCCGGCGGAGCTAGCACAGATACGCAGTATTTT.

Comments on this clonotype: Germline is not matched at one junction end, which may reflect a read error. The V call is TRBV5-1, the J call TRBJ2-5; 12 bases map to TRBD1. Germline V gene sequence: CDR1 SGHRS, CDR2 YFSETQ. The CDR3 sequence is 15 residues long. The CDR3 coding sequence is TGCGCCAGCAGCCGGGGACAGGGGGCATGGGAGACCCAGTGCTTC. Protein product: CASSRGQGAWETQCF.

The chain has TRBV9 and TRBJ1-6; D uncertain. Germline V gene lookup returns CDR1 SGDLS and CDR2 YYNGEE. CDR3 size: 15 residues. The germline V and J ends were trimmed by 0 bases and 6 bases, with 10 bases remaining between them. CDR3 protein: CASSVEVGRNSPLHF. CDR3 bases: TGTGCCAGCAGCGTAGAGGTCGGCCGTAATTCACCCCTCCACTTT.

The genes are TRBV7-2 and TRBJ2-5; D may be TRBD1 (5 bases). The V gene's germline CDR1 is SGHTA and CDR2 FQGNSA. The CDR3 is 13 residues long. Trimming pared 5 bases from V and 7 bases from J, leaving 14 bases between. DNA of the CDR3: TGTGCCAGCAGCGACGGACCCCAGGGGACCCAGTACTTC. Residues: CASSDGPQGTQYF. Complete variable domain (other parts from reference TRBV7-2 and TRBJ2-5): GAGVSQSPSNKVTEKGKDVELRCDPISGHTALYWYRQSLGQGLEFLIYFQGNSAPDKSGLPSDRFSAERTGGSVSTLTIQRTQQEDSAVYLCASSDGPQGTQYFGPGTRLLVL.

For the CDR3, the DNA is TGTGCCAGCAGCGTAGTCCCGCAGGGGGCGAGGAATGAGCAGTTCTTC. Translation: CASSVVPQGARNEQFF. The J gene is TRBJ2-1, the V gene TRBV9; TRBD1 aligns across 8 bases. The germline CDR1 and CDR2 sequences are SGDLS and YYNGEE. J lost 7 bases, V lost 0 bases, and 9 bases had no gene match. The CDR3 runs to 16 residues.

DNA for the CDR3: TGTGCCAGCAGCCAAGATCTAGGGTTCGGCTACACCTTC. This translates into CASSQDLGFGYTF. The V gene is TRBV14, the J gene TRBJ1-2; D gene unclear. CDR1 SGHDN and CDR2 FVKESK come from the germline V gene. This CDR3 is 13 amino acids long. Trimming removed 0 bases at V and 8 bases at J, with 10 bases between.

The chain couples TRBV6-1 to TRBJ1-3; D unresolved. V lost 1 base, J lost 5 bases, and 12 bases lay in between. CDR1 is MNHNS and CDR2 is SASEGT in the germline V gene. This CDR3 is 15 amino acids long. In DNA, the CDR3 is TGTGCCAGCAGTGAAGGAGCGGACCGCAGAAACACCATATATTTT. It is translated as CASSEGADRRNTIYF.

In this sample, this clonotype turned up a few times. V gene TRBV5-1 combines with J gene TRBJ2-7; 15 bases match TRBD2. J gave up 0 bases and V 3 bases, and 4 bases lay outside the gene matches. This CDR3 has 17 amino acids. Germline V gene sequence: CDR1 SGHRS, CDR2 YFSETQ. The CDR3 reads CASSWGLAGGSSYEQYF. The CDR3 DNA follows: TGCGCCAGCAGCTGGGGACTAGCGGGGGGTTCCTCCTACGAGCAGTACTTC.

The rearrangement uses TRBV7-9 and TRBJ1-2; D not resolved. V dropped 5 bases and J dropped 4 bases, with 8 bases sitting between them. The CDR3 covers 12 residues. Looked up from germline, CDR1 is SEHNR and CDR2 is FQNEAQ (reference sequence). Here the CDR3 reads CASSLPGYGYTF. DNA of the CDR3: TGTGCCAGCAGCCTCCCGGGCTATGGCTACACCTTC.

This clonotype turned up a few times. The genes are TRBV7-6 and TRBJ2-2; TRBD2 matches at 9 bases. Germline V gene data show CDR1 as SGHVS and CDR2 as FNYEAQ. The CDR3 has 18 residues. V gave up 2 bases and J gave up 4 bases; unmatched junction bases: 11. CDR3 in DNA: TGTGCCAGCAGCTTATTGACGGCGGGGGGGCTTGGCACCGGGGAGCTGTTTTTT. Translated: CASSLLTAGGLGTGELFF.

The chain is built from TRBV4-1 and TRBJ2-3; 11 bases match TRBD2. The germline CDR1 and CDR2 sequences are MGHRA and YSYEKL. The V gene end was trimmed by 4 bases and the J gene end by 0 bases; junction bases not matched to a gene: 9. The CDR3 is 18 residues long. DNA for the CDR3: TGCGCCAGCAGCCGTTTTGGGACTAGCGGCACTAGCACAGATACGCAGTATTTT. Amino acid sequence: CASSRFGTSGTSTDTQYF.